Below are 20 T cell receptor beta chains sequenced from a single sample in a study of cytomegalovirus exposure and HLA in healthy donors. With 60 Vbeta and 13 Jbeta primers, the PCR was carried out. Repertoires were generated with immunoSEQ multiplex PCR, while TCRdb's copy carries only in-frame clones and drops some. This sample yields 210,000 or so clones, of which roughly 79% are seen a single time; roughly 2% belongs to the top ten. The sample consisted of PBMCs. Every receptor here comes from a man in his late teens or twenties in good health and CMV-seronegative.

The chain is built from TRBV27 and TRBJ2-1; possible D gene TRBD1, 6 bases. Trimming took off 1 base at V and 7 bases at J, with 14 bases between the two ends. Germline CDR1 is MNHEY and CDR2 is SMNVEV (reference sequence). The CDR3 has 15 residues. The CDR3: CASSLYPDSLNEQFF. The DNA for the CDR3 is TGTGCCAGCAGTTTATACCCGGACAGTTTGAATGAGCAGTTCTTC.

The chain combines TRBV2 with TRBJ1-3; no clear D gene. The germline V gene encodes CDR1 SNHLY and CDR2 FYNNEI. With 3 bases removed from V and 4 bases from J, the gap between germline ends came to 13 bases. There are 15 residues in the CDR3. Written as DNA, the CDR3 is TGTGCCAGCAGTGAGGGCCGGATCATAGGAAACACCATATATTTT. Translated: CASSEGRIIGNTIYF.

The J gene is TRBJ1-3, the V gene TRBV28, with D possibly TRBD1 on 6 matching bases. CDR3 length: 19 residues. In germline, CDR1 is MDHEN, CDR2 SYDVKM. Trimming left V 5 bases short and J 4 bases short, with 27 bases between. In nucleotides, the CDR3 is TGTGCCAGCAGTCTCCGGACTCCTTACAGGGAATATAGCGGAAACACCATATATTTT. This encodes CASSLRTPYREYSGNTIYF.

The V gene is TRBV6-5, the J gene TRBJ1-4; 9 positions match TRBD1. V was pared by 2 bases and J by 7 bases, with 5 bases of the junction left unmatched. Germline-derived CDR1 and CDR2 are MNHEY and SVGAGI. This CDR3 has 15 residues. The CDR3 DNA reads TGTGCCAGCAGTTACCGGGACAGGGCTTCTGAAAAACTGTTTTTT. Encoded protein: CASSYRDRASEKLFF.

The CDR3 region has the DNA TGTGCCAGCAGTCCCGGACAGGGGGGAACCTATGGCTACACCTTC. Its protein product is CASSPGQGGTYGYTF. The genes are TRBV6-5 and TRBJ1-2, with TRBD1 identical over 10 bases. The germline gives CDR1 MNHEY, CDR2 SVGAGI. The junction had 7 bases not matched to a gene; V was cut back by 5 bases and J by 4 bases. The length of the CDR3 is 15 residues.

This chain's CDR3 is CASSLATSGSENEQFF. The CDR3, as DNA: TGTGCCAGCAGCTTAGCCACTAGCGGGAGTGAAAATGAGCAGTTCTTC. This chain connects TRBV7-6 to TRBJ2-1; 11 positions match TRBD2. The germline V gene encodes CDR1 SGHVS and CDR2 FNYEAQ. After removal of 0 bases from V and 7 bases from J, the junction contained 5 bases not matched to a gene. CDR3 length: 16 residues.

The rearrangement uses TRBV30 and TRBJ1-1; 7 bases are shared with TRBD1. Germline V gene lookup returns CDR1 GTSNPN and CDR2 SVGIG (reference sequence). This CDR3 contains 13 residues. J was trimmed by 4 bases and V by 4 bases; bases with no gene match: 6. The CDR3 reads CAWTDRVATEAFF. The CDR3 DNA sequence: TGTGCCTGGACCGACAGGGTGGCCACTGAAGCTTTCTTT.

This chain links TRBV29-1 with TRBJ1-5, with D tentatively TRBD1 (5 bases). The length of the CDR3 is 13 residues. V lost 3 bases and J lost 3, with 9 bases in between. Germline CDR1 is SQVTM and CDR2 is ANQGSEA. The CDR3 sequence: CSVEAGPNQPQHF. The CDR3 DNA reads as TGCAGCGTTGAGGCAGGGCCCAATCAGCCCCAGCATTTT.

The chain recombines TRBV30 with TRBJ1-6; 11 bases are shared with TRBD1. V lost 5 bases to trimming and J lost 9 bases; unmatched junction nucleotides: 3. Germline V CDR1 and CDR2: GTSNPN, SVGIG (reference sequence). The CDR3 runs to 13 residues. The CDR3 reads CAWGQGAPSPLHF. The CDR3 DNA follows: TGTGCCTGGGGACAGGGGGCGCCTTCACCCCTCCACTTT.

This chain links TRBV6-5 with TRBJ2-3; possible D gene TRBD2, 6 bases. Germline V gene lookup returns CDR1 MNHEY and CDR2 SVGAGI. Between the trimmed V and J ends, which lost 0 bases and 2 bases, there was a span of 9 bases. There are 15 residues in the CDR3. For the CDR3, the DNA is TGTGCCAGCAGTTACTCGATAGCGGCCACAGATACGCAGTATTTT. This translates into CASSYSIAATDTQYF.

The J gene is TRBJ2-3, the V gene TRBV6-4, with D possibly TRBD1 on 6 matching bases. Trimming shortened V by 5 bases and J by 4 bases, and 13 bases separated the two germline ends. Germline assignment: CDR1 MRHNA and CDR2 SNTAGT. CDR3 length: 14 residues. In DNA, the CDR3 is TGTGCCAGCAGTCCAGCAGGGGCTGCAGATACGCAGTATTTT. Translated, it gives CASSPAGAADTQYF.

The chain joins TRBV5-1 to TRBJ2-2; D is unclear. Germline values: CDR1 SGHRS, CDR2 YFSETQ. The V gene lost 2 bases and the J gene lost 0 bases, with 8 bases spanning the gap. CDR3 size: 15 residues. CDR3 protein: CASSFQQTNTGELFF. The CDR3 DNA reads TGCGCCAGCAGCTTTCAACAGACGAACACCGGGGAGCTGTTTTTT.

The chain carries TRBV6-6 and TRBJ2-2; TRBD1 might be the D (5 bases). The ends were cut back, 8 bases at V and 6 bases at J, with 16 bases in the middle. The CDR3 is made up of 14 amino acids. From germline, CDR1 is MNHNY and CDR2 SVGAGI (reference sequence). The CDR3 DNA reads TGTGCCAGCGGACACGGAATATTGGCCGGGGAGCTGTTTTTT. Translation: CASGHGILAGELFF.

This rearrangement joins TRBV27 to TRBJ1-5, with 8 bases that match TRBD1. The CDR3 loop spans 15 amino acids. The germline V gene encodes CDR1 MNHEY and CDR2 SMNVEV (reference sequence). The V segment lost 6 bases and the J segment 0 bases; nucleotides outside the gene matches: 4. CDR3 region: CASSPTGGSNQPQHF. The CDR3 DNA reads TGTGCCAGCAGCCCTACAGGGGGTAGCAATCAGCCCCAGCATTTT.

With regard to this clone: Different DNA sequences within this sample yield the same CDR3. V and J are TRBV30 and TRBJ1-1, with unresolved D. Germline lookup yields CDR1 GTSNPN and CDR2 SVGIG (reference sequence). The CDR3 has 11 amino acids. V was shortened by 0 bases and J by 6 bases, with 5 bases between the two germline ends. The CDR3, as DNA: TGTGCCTGGAGTGTATCCGCTGAAGCTTTCTTT. It is translated as CAWSVSAEAFF.

The chain employs TRBV30 and TRBJ2-7, with D maybe TRBD1 (5 bases). From germline, CDR1 is GTSNPN and CDR2 SVGIG (reference sequence). This CDR3 has 14 amino acids. V was cut by 4 bases and J by 1 base, with 14 bases left in between. CDR3 residues: CAWNLRGQSYEQYF. The CDR3, as DNA: TGTGCCTGGAACTTACGAGGACAATCCTACGAGCAGTACTTC.

The chain combines TRBV6-1 with TRBJ2-3, with TRBD2 matching 13 bases. The CDR3 covers 17 residues. CDR1 and CDR2 (germline): MNHNS, SASEGT. J gave up 2 bases and V 1 base, and 3 bases lay outside the gene matches. CDR3 loop: CASSEEGLAGFTDTQYF. The CDR3 DNA follows: TGTGCCAGCAGTGAAGAGGGACTAGCGGGGTTCACAGATACGCAGTATTTT.

In DNA, the CDR3 is TGTGCCAGCAGCCCCTTGGCGGGAGAGTACGAGCAGTACTTC. Its translation is CASSPLAGEYEQYF. The chain employs TRBV6-6 and TRBJ2-7; 7 positions agree with TRBD2. The V segment lost 6 bases and the J segment 4 bases; nucleotides outside the gene matches: 9. Germline V CDR1 and CDR2: MNHNY, SVGAGI (reference sequence). This CDR3 contains 14 residues.

The rearrangement joins TRBV30 to TRBJ1-4; D call uncertain. The germline CDR1 and CDR2 sequences are GTSNPN and SVGIG (reference sequence). This CDR3 contains 13 residues. The germline V and J ends were trimmed by 5 bases and 3 bases, with 10 bases remaining between them. The CDR3 DNA is TGTGCCTGGCAAAGGGAGGCTAATGAAAAACTGTTTTTT. It translates to CAWQREANEKLFF.

This chain uses TRBV13 with TRBJ2-1, with D hard to call. This CDR3 is built from 12 residues. Trimming shortened V by 6 bases and J by 9 bases, and 12 bases separated the two germline ends. Germline CDR1 PRHDT, CDR2 FYEKMQ (reference sequence). The CDR3: CASSFFRGEQFF. As DNA, the CDR3 is TGTGCCAGCAGTTTTTTTCGAGGTGAGCAGTTCTTC.